This TCR beta chain originates from a study of technical replicates of blood from several donors. The method was immunoSEQ multiplex PCR; TCRdb's version includes in-frame clones alone and lacks a portion of them. In the table there are 65,000 to 80,000 clones, approximately 95% of which are singletons. Germline V gene data show CDR1 as MNHNS and CDR2 as SASEGT. The CDR3 runs to 14 residues. With 2 bases removed from V and 7 bases from J, the gap between germline ends came to 14 bases. The sample consisted of T cells isolated from PBMCs. This chain joins TRBV6-1 and TRBJ1-2; a possible D gene is TRBD1 (6 bases). The clonotype originates from a human donor in good health. The CDR3 protein is CASSEKGQGPGYTF. In nucleotides, the CDR3 is TGTGCCAGCAGTGAAAAGGGTCAGGGGCCTGGCTACACCTTC.